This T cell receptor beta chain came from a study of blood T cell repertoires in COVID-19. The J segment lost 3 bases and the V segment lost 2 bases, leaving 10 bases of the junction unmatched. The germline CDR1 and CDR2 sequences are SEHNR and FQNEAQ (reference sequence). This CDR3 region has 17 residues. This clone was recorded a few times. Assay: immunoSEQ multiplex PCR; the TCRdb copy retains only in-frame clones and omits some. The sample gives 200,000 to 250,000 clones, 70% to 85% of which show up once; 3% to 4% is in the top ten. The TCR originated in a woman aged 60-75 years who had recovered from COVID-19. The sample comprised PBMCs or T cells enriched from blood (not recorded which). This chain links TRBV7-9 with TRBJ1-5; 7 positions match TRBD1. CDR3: CASSLLYLQGNNQPQHF. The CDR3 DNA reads TGTGCCAGCAGCTTATTATACCTACAGGGGAACAATCAGCCCCAGCATTTT.